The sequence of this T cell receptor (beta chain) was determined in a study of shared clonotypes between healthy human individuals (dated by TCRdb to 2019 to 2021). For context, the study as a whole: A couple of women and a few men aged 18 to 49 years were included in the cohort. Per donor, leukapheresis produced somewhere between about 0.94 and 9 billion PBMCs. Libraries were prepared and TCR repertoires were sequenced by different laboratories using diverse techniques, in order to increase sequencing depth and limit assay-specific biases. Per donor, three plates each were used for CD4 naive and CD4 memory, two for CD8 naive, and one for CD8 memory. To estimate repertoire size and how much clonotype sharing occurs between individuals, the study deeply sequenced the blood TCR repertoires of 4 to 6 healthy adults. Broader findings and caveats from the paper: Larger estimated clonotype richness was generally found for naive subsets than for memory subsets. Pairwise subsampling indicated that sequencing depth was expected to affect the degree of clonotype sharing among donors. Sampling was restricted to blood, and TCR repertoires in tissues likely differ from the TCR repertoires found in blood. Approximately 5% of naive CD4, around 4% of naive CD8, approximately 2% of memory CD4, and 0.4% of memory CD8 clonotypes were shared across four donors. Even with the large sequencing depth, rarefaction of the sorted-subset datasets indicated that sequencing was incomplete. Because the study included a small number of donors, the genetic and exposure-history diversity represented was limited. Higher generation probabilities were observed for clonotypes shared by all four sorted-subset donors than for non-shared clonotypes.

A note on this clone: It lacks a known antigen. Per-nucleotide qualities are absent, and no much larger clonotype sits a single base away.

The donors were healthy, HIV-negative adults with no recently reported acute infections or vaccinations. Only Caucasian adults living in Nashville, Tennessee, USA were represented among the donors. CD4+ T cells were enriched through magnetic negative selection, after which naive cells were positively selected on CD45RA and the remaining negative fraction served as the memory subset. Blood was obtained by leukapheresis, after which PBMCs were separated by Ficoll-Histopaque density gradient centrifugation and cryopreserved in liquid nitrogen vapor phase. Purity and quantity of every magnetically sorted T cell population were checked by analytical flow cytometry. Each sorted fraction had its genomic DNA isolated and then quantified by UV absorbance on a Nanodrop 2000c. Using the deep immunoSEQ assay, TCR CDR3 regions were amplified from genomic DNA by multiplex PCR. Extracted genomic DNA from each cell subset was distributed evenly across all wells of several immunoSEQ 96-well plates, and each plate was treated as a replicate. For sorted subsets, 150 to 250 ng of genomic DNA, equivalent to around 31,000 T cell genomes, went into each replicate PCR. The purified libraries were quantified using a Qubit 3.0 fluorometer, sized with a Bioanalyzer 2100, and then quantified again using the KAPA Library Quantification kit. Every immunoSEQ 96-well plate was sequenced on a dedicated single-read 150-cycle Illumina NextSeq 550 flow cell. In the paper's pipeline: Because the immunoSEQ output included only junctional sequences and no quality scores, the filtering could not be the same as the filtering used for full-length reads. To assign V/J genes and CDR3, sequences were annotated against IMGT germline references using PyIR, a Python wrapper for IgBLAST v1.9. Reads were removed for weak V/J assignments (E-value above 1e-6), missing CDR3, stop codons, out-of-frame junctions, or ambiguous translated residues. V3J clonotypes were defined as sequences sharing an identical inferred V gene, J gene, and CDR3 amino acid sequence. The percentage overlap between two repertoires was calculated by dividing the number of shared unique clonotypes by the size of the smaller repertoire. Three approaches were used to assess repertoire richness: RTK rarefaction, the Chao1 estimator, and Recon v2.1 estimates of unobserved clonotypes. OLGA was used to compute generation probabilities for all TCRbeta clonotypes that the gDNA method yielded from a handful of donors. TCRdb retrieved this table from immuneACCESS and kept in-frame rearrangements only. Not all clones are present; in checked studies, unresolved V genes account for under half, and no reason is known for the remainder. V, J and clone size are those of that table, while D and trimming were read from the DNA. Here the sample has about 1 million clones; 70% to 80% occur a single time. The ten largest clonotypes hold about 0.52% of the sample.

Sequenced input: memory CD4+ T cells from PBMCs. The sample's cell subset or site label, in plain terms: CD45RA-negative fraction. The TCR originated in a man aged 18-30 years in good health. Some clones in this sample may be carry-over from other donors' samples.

CDR3 protein: CASRATGEQFF. In nucleotides, the sequence is TGTGCCAGCAGGGCCACAGGGGAGCAGTTCTTC. The receptor chain draws on TRBV28 and TRBJ2-1; the D segment could be TRBD1, given 6 matching bases. The CDR3, cysteine through phenylalanine, is 11 amino acids long. Kept here is only the CDR3 DNA, which spans 33 bases and is read in frame from base 1. CDR1 and CDR2, looked up from the germline V gene, are MDHEN and SYDVKM. V is clipped by 6 bases and J by 10 bases, and the sequence between their germline boundaries is 10 bases long.